This entry describes one T cell receptor (beta chain). Its specificity is not known. This record belongs to a study of T cell responses to AZD1222 COVID-19 vaccine. Method: immunoSEQ multiplex PCR; TCRdb's copy keeps in-frame clones and lacks some. The table includes approximately 140,000 clones, roughly 91% detected once. Study-level results: Only 5 to 7 AZD1222 recipients tested seropositive at baseline. The peak T cell response came first, and repertoires were sampled only after it.

J was trimmed by 5 bases and V by 5 bases; bases with no gene match: 8. The length of the CDR3 is 16 residues. The germline V gene has CDR1 MNHEY and CDR2 SMNVEV (reference sequence). The TCR originated in an adult in good health. This specimen consisted of peripheral blood, obtained on day 0 of AZD1222 vaccination. This chain joins TRBV27 and TRBJ2-2, with 10 bases fitting TRBD2. CDR3 sequence (DNA): TGTGCCAGCAGTCCCCGGACTAGCGGCATTACCGGGGAGCTGTTTTTT. Protein: CASSPRTSGITGELFF.